This T cell receptor (beta chain) stems from a study of T-cell memory formation after mild COVID-19. Via MiXCR, TCRdb re-called the 5' RACE reads, giving one row per CDR3 protein. In the table there are 400,000 to 500,000 distinct CDR3 sequences, over 15% of which are singletons. This clonotype was seen more than once but under ten times. The CDR3 is 16 residues long. J lost 5 bases, V lost 4 bases, and 12 bases had no gene match. Germline V gene data show CDR1 as SGHNT and CDR2 as YYREEE (reference sequence). This clonotype was sampled from a man aged 18 to 30 who had mild COVID-19 (a few samples of this study predate the infection). Cell type and time point are not known. The chain recombines TRBV5-4 with TRBJ2-3; 8 bases fit TRBD2. What was sequenced was PBMCs or a T cell subset sorted from them (not recorded which). Here the CDR3 reads CASSTPSGGAIDTQYF. The DNA for the CDR3 is TGTGCCAGCAGCACCCCCTCGGGGGGGGCGATAGATACGCAGTATTTT.